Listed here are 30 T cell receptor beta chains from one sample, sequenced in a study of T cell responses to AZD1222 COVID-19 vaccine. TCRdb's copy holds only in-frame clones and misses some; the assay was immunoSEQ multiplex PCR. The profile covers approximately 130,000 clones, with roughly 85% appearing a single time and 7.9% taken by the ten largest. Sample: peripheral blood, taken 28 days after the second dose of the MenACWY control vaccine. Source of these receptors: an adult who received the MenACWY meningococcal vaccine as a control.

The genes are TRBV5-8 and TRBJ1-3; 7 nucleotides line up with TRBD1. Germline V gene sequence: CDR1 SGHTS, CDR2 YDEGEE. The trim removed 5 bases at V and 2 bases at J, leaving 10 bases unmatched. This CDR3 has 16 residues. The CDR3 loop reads CASRYRQGVAGNTIYF. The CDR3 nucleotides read TGTGCCAGCAGGTATAGACAGGGAGTCGCTGGAAACACCATATATTTT.

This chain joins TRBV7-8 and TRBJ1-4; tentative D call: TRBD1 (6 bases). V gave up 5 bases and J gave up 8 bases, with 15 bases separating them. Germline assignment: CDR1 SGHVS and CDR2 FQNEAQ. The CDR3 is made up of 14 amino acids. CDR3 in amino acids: CASSLSGGGEKLFF. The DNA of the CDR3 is TGTGCCAGCAGCCTAAGCGGGGGCGGCGAAAAACTGTTTTTT.

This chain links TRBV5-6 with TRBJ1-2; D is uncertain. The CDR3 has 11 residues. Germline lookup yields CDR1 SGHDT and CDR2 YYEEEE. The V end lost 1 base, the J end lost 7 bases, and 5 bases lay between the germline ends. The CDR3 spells CASSLLGGYTF. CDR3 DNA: TGTGCCAGCAGCTTGTTAGGTGGCTACACCTTC.

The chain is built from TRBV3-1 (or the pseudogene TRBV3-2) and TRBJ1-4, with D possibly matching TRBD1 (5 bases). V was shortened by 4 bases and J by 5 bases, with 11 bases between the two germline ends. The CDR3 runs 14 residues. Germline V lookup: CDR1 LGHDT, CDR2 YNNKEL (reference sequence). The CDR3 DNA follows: TGTGCCAGCAGCCCGACAGACTGGAATGAAAAACTGTTTTTT. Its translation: CASSPTDWNEKLFF.

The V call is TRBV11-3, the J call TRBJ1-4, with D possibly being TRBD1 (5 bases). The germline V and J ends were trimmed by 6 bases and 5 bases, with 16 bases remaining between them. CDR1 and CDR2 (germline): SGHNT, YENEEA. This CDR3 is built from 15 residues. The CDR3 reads CASRSGGGSNEKLFF. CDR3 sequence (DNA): TGTGCCAGCAGGTCCGGCGGGGGATCGAATGAAAAACTGTTTTTT.

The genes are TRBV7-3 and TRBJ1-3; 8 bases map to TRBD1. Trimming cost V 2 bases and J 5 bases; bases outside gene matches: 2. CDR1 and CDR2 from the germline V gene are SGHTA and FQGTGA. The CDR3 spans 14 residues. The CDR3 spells CASSLWTGRNTIYF. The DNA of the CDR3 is TGTGCCAGCAGCTTATGGACAGGGCGAAACACCATATATTTT.

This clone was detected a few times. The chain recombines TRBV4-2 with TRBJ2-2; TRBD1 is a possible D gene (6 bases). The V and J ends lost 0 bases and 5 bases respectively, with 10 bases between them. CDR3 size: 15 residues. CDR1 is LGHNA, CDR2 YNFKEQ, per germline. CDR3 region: CASSQELGGTGELFF. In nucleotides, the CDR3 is TGTGCCAGCAGCCAAGAGCTAGGGGGAACCGGGGAGCTGTTTTTT.

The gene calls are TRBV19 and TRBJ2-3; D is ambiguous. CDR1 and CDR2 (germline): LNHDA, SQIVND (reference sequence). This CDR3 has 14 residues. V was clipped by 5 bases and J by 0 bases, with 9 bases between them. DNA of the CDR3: TGTGCCAGTAGTTGGAAAACTAGCACAGATACGCAGTATTTT. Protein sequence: CASSWKTSTDTQYF.

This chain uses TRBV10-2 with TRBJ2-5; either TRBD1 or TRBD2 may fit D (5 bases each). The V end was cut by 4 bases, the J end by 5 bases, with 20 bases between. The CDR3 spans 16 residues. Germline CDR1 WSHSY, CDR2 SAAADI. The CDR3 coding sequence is TGCGCCAGCAGTGCTTGGGCCGGGACCGCGGAGGAGACCCAGTACTTC. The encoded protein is CASSAWAGTAEETQYF.

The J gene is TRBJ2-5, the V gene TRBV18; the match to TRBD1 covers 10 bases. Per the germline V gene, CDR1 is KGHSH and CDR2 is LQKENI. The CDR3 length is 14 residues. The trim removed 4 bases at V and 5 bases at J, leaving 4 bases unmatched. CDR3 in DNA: TGTGCCAGCTCACGGGACAGGGGATGGGAGACCCAGTACTTC. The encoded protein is CASSRDRGWETQYF. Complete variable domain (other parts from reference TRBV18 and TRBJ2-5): NAGVMQNPRHLVRRRGQEARLRCSPMKGHSHVYWYRQLPEEGLKFMVYLQKENIIDESGMPKERFSAEFPKEGPSILRIQQVVRGDSAAYFCASSRDRGWETQYFGPGTRLLVL.

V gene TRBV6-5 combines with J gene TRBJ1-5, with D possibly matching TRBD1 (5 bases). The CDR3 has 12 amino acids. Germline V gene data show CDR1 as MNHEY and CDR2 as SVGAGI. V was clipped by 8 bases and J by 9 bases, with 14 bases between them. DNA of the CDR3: TGTGCCAGCGAGCAGGGCGGGCGGCCCCAGCATTTT. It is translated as CASEQGGRPQHF.

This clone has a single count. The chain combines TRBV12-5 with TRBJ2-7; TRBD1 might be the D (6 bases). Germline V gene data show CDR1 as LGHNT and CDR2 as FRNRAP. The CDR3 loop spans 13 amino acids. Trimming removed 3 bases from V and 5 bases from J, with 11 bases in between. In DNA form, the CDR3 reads TGTGCTAGTGGTTTTTTAGGGGGAAACGAGCAGTACTTC. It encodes CASGFLGGNEQYF.

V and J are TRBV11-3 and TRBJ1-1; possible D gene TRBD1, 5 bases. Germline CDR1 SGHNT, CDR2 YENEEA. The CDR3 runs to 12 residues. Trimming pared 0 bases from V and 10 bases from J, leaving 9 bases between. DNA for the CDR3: TGTGCCAGCAGCTTAGACTCGGGGCGAGCTTTCTTT. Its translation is CASSLDSGRAFF.

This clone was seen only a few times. Written as DNA, the CDR3 is TGTGCCAGTAGTCTTATCCGCGGGGAGCTGTTTTTT. It specifies CASSLIRGELFF. The V gene is TRBV19, the J gene TRBJ2-2; D is unresolved. Germline CDR1 and CDR2: LNHDA and SQIVND (reference sequence). The CDR3 has 12 amino acids. V was trimmed by 5 bases and J by 7 bases, leaving 8 bases between them.

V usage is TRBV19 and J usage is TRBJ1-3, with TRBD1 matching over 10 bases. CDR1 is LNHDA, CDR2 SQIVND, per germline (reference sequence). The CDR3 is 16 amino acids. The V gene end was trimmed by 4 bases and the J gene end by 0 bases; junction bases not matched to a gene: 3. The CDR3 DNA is TGTGCCAGTAGTAGACAGGGGGCTAGCTCTGGAAACACCATATATTTT. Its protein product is CASSRQGASSGNTIYF.

In nucleotides, the CDR3 is TGTGCCAGTAGTATGAAGGCAGGGAACACCGGGGAGCTGTTTTTT. This sequence encodes CASSMKAGNTGELFF. The chain combines TRBV19 with TRBJ2-2; D gene ambiguous. V dropped 3 bases and J dropped 1 base, with 9 bases sitting between them. The CDR3 sequence is 15 residues long. The V gene's germline CDR1 is LNHDA and CDR2 SQIVND (reference sequence).

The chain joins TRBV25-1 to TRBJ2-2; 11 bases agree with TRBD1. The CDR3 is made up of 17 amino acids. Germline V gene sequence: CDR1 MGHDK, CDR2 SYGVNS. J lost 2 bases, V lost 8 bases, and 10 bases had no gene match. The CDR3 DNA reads TGTGCCAGCGGCCCGAGGGGACAGGGGGATAACACCGGGGAGCTGTTTTTT. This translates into CASGPRGQGDNTGELFF.

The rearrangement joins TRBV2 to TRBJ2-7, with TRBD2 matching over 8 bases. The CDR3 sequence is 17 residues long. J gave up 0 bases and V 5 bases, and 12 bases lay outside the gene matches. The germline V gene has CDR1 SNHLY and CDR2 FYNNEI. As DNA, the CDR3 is TGTGCCAGCAGTTTCGGACTAGCTCCCCCTGGCTCCTACGAGCAGTACTTC. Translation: CASSFGLAPPGSYEQYF.

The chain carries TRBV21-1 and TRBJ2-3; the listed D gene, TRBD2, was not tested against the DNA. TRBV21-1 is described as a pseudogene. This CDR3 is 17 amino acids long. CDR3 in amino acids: CASIPFYREKITDTQYF. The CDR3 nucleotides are TGTGCCAGCATCCCCTTCTACCGGGAGAAGATCACAGATACGCAGTATTTT.

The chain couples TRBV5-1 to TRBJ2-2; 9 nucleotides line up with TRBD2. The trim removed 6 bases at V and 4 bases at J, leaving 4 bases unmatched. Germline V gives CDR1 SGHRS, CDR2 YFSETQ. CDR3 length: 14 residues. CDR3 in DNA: TGCGCCAGCACAGCGGGGGGCAGCACCGGGGAGCTGTTTTTT. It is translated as CASTAGGSTGELFF.

The CDR3 protein is CATSDPGFPYGYTF. The DNA of the CDR3 is TGTGCCACCAGTGACCCCGGATTTCCTTATGGCTACACCTTC. The chain uses TRBV24-1 and TRBJ1-2, with unresolved D. The CDR3 consists of 14 residues. Trimming left V 4 bases short and J 5 bases short, with 13 bases between. The germline V gene has CDR1 KGHDR and CDR2 SFDVKD.

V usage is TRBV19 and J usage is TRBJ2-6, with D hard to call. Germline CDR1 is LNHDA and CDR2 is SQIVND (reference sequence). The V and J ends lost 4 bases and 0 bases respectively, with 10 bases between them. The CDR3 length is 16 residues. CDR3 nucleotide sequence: TGTGCCAGTAGTAGGATACTGAGCTCTGGGGCCAACGTCCTGACTTTC. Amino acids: CASSRILSSGANVLTF. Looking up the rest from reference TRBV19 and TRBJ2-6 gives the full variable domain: DGGITQSPKYLFRKEGQNVTLSCEQNLNHDAMYWYRQDPGQGLRLIYYSQIVNDFQKGDIAEGYSVSREKKESFPLTVTSAQKNPTAFYLCASSRILSSGANVLTFGAGSRLTVL.

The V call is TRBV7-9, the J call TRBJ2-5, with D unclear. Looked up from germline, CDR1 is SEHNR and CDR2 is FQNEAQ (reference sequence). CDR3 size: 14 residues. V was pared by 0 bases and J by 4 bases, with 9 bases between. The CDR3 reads CASSLAGVGETQYF. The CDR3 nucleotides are TGTGCCAGCAGCTTAGCTGGCGTAGGAGAGACCCAGTACTTC.

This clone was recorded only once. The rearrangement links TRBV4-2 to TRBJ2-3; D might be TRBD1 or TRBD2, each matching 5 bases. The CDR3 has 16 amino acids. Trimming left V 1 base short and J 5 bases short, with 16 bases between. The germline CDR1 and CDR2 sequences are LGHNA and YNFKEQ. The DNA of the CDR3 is TGTGCCAGCAGCCAAGCGAGGGGCGCCAAGGGAGATACGCAGTATTTT. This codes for CASSQARGAKGDTQYF.

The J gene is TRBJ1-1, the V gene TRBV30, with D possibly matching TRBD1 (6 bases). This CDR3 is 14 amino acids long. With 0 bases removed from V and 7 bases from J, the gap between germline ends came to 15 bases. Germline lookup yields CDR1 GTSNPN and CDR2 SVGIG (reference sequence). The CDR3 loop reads CAWSVPPHRVEAFF. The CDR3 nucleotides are TGTGCCTGGAGTGTCCCACCCCACAGGGTTGAAGCTTTCTTT.

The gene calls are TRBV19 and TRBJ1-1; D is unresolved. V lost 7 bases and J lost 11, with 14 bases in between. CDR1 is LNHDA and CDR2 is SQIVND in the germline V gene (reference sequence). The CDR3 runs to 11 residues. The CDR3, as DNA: TGTGCCAGTATGCGTCTCCTTGTGGCTTTCTTT. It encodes CASMRLLVAFF.

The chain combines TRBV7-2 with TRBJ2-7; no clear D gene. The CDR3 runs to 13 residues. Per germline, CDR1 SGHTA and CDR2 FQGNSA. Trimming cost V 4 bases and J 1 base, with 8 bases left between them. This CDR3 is CASSSGPSYEQYF. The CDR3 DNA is TGTGCCAGCAGCTCGGGCCCTTCCTACGAGCAGTACTTC. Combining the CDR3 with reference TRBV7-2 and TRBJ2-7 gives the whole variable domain GAGVSQSPSNKVTEKGKDVELRCDPISGHTALYWYRQSLGQGLEFLIYFQGNSAPDKSGLPSDRFSAERTGGSVSTLTIQRTQQEDSAVYLCASSSGPSYEQYFGPGTRLTVT.

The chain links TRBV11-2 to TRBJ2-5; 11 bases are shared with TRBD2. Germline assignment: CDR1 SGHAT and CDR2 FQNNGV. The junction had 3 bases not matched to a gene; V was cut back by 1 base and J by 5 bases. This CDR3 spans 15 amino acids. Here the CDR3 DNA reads TGTGCCAGCAGCTTAGTTAGCGGGGGGGTTGAGACCCAGTACTTC. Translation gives CASSLVSGGVETQYF.

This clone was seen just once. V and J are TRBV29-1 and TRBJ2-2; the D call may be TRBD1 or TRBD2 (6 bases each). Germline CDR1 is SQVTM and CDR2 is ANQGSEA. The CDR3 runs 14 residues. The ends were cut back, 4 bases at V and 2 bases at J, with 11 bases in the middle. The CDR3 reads CSVGAGTNTGELFF. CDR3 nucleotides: TGCAGCGTTGGCGCGGGGACAAACACCGGGGAGCTGTTTTTT.

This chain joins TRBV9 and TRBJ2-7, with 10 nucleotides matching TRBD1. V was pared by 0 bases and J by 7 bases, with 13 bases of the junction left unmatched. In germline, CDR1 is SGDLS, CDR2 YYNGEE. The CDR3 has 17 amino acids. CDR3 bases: TGTGCCAGCAGCGTAGCCGCGGGGGGTGACAGGGGGCAAGAGCAGTACTTC. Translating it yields CASSVAAGGDRGQEQYF.